In its sample, the clone carrying this TCR beta chain was seen a few times. Antigen specificity is unknown. This sample is part of a study of shared clonotypes between healthy human individuals. V lost 4 bases and J 10 bases, leaving 16 bases between the germline ends. The CDR3 has 13 residues. The germline CDR1 and CDR2 sequences are MNHEY and SMNVEV (reference sequence). Points from the study as a whole: Non-shared clonotypes had lower generation probabilities than clonotypes shared by all four sorted-subset donors.

Some clones are missing from TCRdb's copy, which holds only in-frame ones; the method was immunoSEQ multiplex PCR. The data hold over a million clones, with approximately 72% observed a single time. Those who donated were healthy HIV-negative adults, with no recent acute infections or vaccinations reported. Each donor was a Caucasian adult residing in Nashville, Tennessee. The sample was memory CD4+ T cells sorted from blood. Noted subset: CD45RA-negative fraction. The genes are TRBV27 and TRBJ1-1, with D possibly TRBD1 on 5 matching bases. This receptor was obtained from a man younger than 35 in good health. CDR3 sequence: CASSSTGGWRAFF. CDR3 bases: TGTGCCAGCAGTTCCACGGGGGGGTGGCGAGCTTTCTTT.